This T cell receptor beta chain was recorded in a study of cytomegalovirus exposure and HLA in healthy donors. Germline CDR1 reads LGHNA; CDR2 reads YSLEER. Germline trimming cut 0 bases from V and 2 bases from J; bases unmatched to any gene: 9. The CDR3 spans 18 residues. PCR used 60 Vbeta primers and 13 Jbeta primers. The method was immunoSEQ multiplex PCR; TCRdb's version includes in-frame clones alone and lacks a portion of them. The repertoire holds around 180,000 clones, with about 83% as singletons. The TCR comes from a woman in her 30s in good health and CMV-seropositive. Sequencing was carried out using PBMCs. This chain uses TRBV4-3 with TRBJ2-3, with 9 positions matching TRBD2. CDR3 DNA sequence: TGCGCCAGCAGCCAAGATGGAGCTAGCGGGGTTATCACAGATACGCAGTATTTT. Residues: CASSQDGASGVITDTQYF.